This TCR beta chain was retrieved from a study of blood T cell repertoires in COVID-19. This CDR3 is 13 amino acids long. Germline lookup yields CDR1 SGHAT and CDR2 FQNNGV. Trimming took off 5 bases at V and 0 bases at J, with 7 bases between the two ends. Clones were sequenced by immunoSEQ multiplex PCR, and TCRdb holds only the in-frame ones, with some missing. The data contain some 76,000 clones, 82% of them singletons. The chain couples TRBV11-2 to TRBJ1-2, with D possibly matching TRBD1 (5 bases). Sequencing was carried out using peripheral blood. The origin of this receptor is a human donor in a cohort sampled during active COVID-19. In nucleotides, the CDR3 is TGTGCCAGCAGCCCGGACACTAACTATGGCTACACCTTC. It yields the protein CASSPDTNYGYTF. Supplemented by reference TRBV11-2 and TRBJ1-2, the full variable domain reads EAGVAQSPRYKIIEKRQSVAFWCNPISGHATLYWYQQILGQGPKLLIQFQNNGVVDDSQLPKDRFSAERLKGVDSTLKIQPAKLEDSAVYLCASSPDTNYGYTFGSGTRLTVV.